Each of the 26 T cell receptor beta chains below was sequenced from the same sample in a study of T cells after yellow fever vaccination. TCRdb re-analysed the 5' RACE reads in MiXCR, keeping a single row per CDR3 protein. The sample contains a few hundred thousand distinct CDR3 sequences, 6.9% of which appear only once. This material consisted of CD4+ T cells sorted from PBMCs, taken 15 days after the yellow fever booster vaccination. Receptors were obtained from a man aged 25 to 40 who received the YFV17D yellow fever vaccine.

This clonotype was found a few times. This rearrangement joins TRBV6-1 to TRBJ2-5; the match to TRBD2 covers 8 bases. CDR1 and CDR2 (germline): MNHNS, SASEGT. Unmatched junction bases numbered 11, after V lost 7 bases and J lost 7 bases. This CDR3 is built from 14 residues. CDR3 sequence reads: CASTPYRSGGTQYF. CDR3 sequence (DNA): TGTGCCAGCACTCCTTATCGGAGCGGGGGGACCCAGTACTTC.

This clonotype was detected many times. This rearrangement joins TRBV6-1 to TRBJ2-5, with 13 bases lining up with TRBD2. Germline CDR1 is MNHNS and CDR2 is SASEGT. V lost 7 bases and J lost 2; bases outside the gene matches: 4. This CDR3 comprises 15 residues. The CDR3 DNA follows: TGTGCCAGCACTCGGACTAGCGGGAGACAAGAGACCCAGTACTTC. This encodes CASTRTSGRQETQYF.

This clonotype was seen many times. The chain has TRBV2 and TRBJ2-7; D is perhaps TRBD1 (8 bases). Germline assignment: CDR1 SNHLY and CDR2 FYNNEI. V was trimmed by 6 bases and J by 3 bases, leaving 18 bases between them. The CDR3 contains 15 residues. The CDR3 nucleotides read TGTGCCAGCAGGGTAGAACAGGGGGGGGTCTACGAGCAGTACTTC. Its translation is CASRVEQGGVYEQYF.

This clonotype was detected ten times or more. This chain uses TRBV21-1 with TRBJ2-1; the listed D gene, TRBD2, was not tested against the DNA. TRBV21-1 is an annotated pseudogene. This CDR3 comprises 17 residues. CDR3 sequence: CASSKADQAGEINEQFF. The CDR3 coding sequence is TGTGCCAGCAGCAAAGCGGACCAAGCGGGAGAGATCAATGAGCAGTTCTTC.

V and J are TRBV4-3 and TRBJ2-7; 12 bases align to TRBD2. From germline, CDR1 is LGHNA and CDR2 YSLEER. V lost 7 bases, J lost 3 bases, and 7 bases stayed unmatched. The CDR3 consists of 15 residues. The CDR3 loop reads CASTPRLAGDYEQYF. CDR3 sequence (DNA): TGCGCCAGCACGCCAAGACTAGCGGGAGACTACGAGCAGTACTTC.

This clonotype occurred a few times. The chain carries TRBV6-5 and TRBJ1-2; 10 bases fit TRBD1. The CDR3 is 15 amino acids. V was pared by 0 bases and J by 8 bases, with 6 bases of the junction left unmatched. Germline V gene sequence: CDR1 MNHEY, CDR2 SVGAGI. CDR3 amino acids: CASSYSTGTGAGYTF. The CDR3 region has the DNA TGTGCCAGCAGTTACTCAACCGGGACAGGGGCCGGCTACACCTTC.

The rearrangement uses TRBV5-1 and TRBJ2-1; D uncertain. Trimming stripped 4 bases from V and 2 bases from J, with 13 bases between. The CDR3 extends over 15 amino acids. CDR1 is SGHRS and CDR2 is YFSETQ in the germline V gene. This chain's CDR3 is CASSLTLDAYNEQFF. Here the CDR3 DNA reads TGCGCCAGCAGCCTGACCCTGGACGCCTACAATGAGCAGTTCTTC.

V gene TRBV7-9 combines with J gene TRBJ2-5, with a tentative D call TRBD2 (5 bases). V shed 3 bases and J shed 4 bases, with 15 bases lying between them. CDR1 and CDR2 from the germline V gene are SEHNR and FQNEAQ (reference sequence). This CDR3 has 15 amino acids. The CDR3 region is CASSFGLGVSETQYF. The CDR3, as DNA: TGTGCCAGCAGCTTCGGGTTGGGAGTTTCAGAGACCCAGTACTTC. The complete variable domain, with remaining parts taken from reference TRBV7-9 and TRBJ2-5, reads DTGVSQNPRHKITKRGQNVTFRCDPISEHNRLYWYRQTLGQGPEFLTYFQNEAQLEKSRLLSDRFSAERPKGSFSTLEIQRTEQGDSAMYLCASSFGLGVSETQYFGPGTRLLVL.

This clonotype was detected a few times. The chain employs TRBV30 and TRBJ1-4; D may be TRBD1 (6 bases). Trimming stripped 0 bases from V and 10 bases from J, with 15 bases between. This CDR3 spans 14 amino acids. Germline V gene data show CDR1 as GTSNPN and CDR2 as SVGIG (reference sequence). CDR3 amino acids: CAWSVSGGQGKLFF. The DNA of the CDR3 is TGTGCCTGGAGTGTAAGCGGGGGGCAGGGAAAACTGTTTTTT.

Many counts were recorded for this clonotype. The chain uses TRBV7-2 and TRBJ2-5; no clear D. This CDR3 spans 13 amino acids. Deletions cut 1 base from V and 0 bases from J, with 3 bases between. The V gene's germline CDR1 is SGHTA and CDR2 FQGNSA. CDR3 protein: CASSLVHQETQYF. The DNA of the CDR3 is TGTGCCAGCAGCTTAGTGCACCAAGAGACCCAGTACTTC.

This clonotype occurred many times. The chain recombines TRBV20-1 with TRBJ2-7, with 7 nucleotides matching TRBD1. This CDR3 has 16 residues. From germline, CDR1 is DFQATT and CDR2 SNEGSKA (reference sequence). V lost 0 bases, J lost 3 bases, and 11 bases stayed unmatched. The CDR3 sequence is CSARDQIWTGGYEQYF. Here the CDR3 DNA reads TGCAGTGCTAGAGATCAAATCTGGACAGGAGGCTACGAGCAGTACTTC.

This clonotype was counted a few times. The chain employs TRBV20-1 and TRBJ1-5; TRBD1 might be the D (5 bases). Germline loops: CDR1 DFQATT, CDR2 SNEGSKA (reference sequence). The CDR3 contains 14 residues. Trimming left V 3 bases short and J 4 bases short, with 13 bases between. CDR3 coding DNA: TGCAGTGCTAGGGGGGGGACGGTGAATCAGCCCCAGCATTTT. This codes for CSARGGTVNQPQHF.

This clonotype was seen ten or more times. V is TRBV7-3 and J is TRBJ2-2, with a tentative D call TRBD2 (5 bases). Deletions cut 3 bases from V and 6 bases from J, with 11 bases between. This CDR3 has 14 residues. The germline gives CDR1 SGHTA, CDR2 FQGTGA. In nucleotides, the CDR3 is TGTGCCAGCAGCTTTGGGAGTGCACCCGGGGAGCTGTTTTTT. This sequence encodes CASSFGSAPGELFF.

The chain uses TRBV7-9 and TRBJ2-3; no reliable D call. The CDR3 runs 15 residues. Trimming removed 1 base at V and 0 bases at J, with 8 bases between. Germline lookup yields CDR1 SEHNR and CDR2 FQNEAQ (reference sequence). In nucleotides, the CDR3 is TGTGCCAGCAGCTTAGACGGAGTGAGCACAGATACGCAGTATTTT. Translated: CASSLDGVSTDTQYF.

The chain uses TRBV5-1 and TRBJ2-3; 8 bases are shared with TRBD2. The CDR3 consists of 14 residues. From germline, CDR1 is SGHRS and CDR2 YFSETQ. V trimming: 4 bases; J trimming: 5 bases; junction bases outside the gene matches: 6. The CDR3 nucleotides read TGCGCCAGCAGCCACGGGAGGGTTGGAGATACGCAGTATTTT. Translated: CASSHGRVGDTQYF.

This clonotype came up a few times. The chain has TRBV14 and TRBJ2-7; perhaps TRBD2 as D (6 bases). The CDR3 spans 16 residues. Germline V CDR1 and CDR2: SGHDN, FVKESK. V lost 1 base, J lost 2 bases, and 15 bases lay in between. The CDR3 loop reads CASSQGPAGKTYEQYF. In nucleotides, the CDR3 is TGTGCCAGCAGCCAAGGCCCCGCGGGGAAAACCTACGAGCAGTACTTC.

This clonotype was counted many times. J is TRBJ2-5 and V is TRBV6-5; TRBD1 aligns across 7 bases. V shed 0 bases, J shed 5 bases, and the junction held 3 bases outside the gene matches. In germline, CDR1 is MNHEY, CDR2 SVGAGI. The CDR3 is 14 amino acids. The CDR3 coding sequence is TGTGCCAGCAGTTACTCCTACAGGGGTGAGACCCAGTACTTC. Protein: CASSYSYRGETQYF.

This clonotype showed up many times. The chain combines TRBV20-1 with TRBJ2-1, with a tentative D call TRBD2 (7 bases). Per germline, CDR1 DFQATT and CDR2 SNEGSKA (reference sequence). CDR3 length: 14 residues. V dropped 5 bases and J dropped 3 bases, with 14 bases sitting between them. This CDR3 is CSAGGGSGYNEQFF. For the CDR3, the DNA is TGCAGTGCTGGGGGCGGGAGTGGCTACAATGAGCAGTTCTTC.

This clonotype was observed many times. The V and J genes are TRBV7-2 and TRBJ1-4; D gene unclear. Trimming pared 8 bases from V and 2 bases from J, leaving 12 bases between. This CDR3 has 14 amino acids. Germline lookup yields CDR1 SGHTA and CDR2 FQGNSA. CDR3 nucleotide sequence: TGTGCCAGCCGTCTGTCACCTACTAATGAAAAACTGTTTTTT. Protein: CASRLSPTNEKLFF.

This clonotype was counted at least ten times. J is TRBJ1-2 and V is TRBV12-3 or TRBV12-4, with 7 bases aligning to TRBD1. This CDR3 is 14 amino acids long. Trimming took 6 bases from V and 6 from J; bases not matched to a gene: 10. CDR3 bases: TGTGCCAGCAGGTCGGACAGGCGAATTCATGGCTACACCTTC. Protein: CASRSDRRIHGYTF.

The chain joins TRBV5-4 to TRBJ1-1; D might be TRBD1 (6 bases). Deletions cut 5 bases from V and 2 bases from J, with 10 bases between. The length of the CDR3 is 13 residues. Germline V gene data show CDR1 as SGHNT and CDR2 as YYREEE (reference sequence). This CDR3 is CASSSDSNTEAFF. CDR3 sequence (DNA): TGTGCCAGCAGTTCGGACAGCAACACTGAAGCTTTCTTT.

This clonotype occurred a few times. The CDR3 DNA sequence: TGTGCCAGCAGCCTAGGGTCCCCCGGAAACACCATATATTTT. Protein sequence: CASSLGSPGNTIYF. The chain combines TRBV7-2 with TRBJ1-3; D uncertain. The germline V gene encodes CDR1 SGHTA and CDR2 FQGNSA. The CDR3 extends over 14 amino acids. V lost 5 bases and J 4 bases, leaving 12 bases between the germline ends.

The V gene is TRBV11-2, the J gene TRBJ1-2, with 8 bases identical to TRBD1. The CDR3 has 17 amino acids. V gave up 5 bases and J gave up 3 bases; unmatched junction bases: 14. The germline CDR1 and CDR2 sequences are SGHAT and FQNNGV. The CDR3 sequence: CASSVFIGRGRDYGYTF. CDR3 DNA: TGTGCCAGCAGCGTTTTTATCGGCAGGGGGCGCGACTATGGCTACACCTTC.

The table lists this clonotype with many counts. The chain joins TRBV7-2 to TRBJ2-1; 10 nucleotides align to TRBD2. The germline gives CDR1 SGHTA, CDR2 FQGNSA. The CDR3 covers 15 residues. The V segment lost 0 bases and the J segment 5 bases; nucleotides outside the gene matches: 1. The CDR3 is CASSLAGLADNEQFF. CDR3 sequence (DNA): TGTGCCAGCAGCTTAGCCGGACTAGCGGACAATGAGCAGTTCTTC. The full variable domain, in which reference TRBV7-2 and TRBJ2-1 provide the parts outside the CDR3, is GAGVSQSPSNKVTEKGKDVELRCDPISGHTALYWYRQSLGQGLEFLIYFQGNSAPDKSGLPSDRFSAERTGGSVSTLTIQRTQQEDSAVYLCASSLAGLADNEQFFGPGTRLTVL.

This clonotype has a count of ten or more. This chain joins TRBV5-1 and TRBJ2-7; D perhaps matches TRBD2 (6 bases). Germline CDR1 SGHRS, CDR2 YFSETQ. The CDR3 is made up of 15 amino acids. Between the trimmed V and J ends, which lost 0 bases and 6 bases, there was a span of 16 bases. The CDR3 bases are TGCGCCAGCAGCTTGGCCCCTAGCGCCTCTCCCGAGCAGTACTTC. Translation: CASSLAPSASPEQYF.

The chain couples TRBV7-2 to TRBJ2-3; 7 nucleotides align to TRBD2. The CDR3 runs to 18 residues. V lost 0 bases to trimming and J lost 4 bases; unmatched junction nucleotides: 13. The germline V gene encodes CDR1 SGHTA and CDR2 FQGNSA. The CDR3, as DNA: TGTGCCAGCAGCTTAGCGGCCACTAGCGCCGGCGGAGCAGATACGCAGTATTTT. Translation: CASSLAATSAGGADTQYF.